This TCR beta chain is from a study of regulatory T cells in long-lasting Graves disease. Study conclusions and caveats: Favored usage of TRBV28, TRBJ1-2 and TRBJ2-5 was recorded in persistent disease.

The CDR3 runs to 15 residues. CDR1 is LNHDA, CDR2 SQIVND, per germline (reference sequence). The V end lost 6 bases, the J end lost 4 bases, and 16 bases lay between the germline ends. Relying on iRepertoire HTBI primers and Arm-PCR of CDR3 regions, the team built TCR beta libraries. TCRdb passed the multiplex PCR reads through MiXCR, listing each CDR3 protein once. The table shows about 320,000 distinct CDR3 sequences, with about 20% occurring only once. This clonotype showed up many times. Its matching antigen is unknown. As to time point: newly diagnosed GD, antithyroid drugs for less than 3 months. Isolated PBMC RNA provided the starting material for the TCR library. The patients were enrolled through endocrinology in Xi'an, China.

Sequencing was performed on peripheral blood mononuclear cells (PBMCs), taken at new diagnosis, from a patient treated with antithyroid drugs. The chain couples TRBV19 to TRBJ1-5, with D possibly matching TRBD1 (5 bases). This receptor was obtained from a female donor with Graves disease. The CDR3 nucleotides are TGTGCCAGTAGAAGAACCGGGACTCCTAATCAGCCCCAGCATTTT. Translation: CASRRTGTPNQPQHF.